This T cell receptor beta chain came from a study of shared clonotypes between healthy human individuals (dated by TCRdb to the early 2020s). Background on the whole study: The cohort comprised a couple of women and a few men aged 18 to 49 years. Per donor, three plates each were used for CD4 naive and CD4 memory, two for CD8 naive, and one for CD8 memory. To increase sequencing depth and limit assay-specific biases, TCR repertoire library preparation and sequencing were carried out by different laboratories using diverse techniques. The study deeply sequenced blood TCR repertoires of 5 or 6 healthy adults to estimate repertoire size and the extent of clonotype sharing between individuals. Each donor's leukapheresis produced roughly between roughly 0.85 and 9.5 billion PBMCs.

CDR1 and CDR2, looked up from the germline V gene, are SGHAT and FQNNGV. From its cysteine to its phenylalanine, the CDR3 spans 13 amino acids. Only CDR3 DNA remains: 39 bases, in frame from the first base. Trimming takes 0 bases from V and 2 bases from J, and the germline ends sit 5 bases apart. On this clone itself: Which antigen it targets is not known. No base quality information exists; no much larger clone differs at one position.

Using the deep immunoSEQ assay, TCR CDR3 regions were amplified from genomic DNA by multiplex PCR. Extracted genomic DNA from each cell subset was spread evenly across all wells of several immunoSEQ 96-well plates, with each plate serving as a replicate. For sorted subsets, approximately 210 ng genomic DNA, equal to 30,000 to 35,000 T cell genomes, was loaded into each replicate PCR. Purified libraries were measured with a Qubit 3.0 fluorometer, size-checked on a Bioanalyzer 2100, and measured again with the KAPA Library Quantification kit. Every immunoSEQ 96-well plate was sequenced on a dedicated single-read 150-cycle Illumina NextSeq 550 flow cell. The study's own analysis went as follows. Because the immunoSEQ output held only junctional sequences and lacked quality scores, the filtering could not match the filtering applied to full-length reads. To assign V/J genes and CDR3, sequences were annotated using PyIR, a Python wrapper for IgBLAST v1.9, with IMGT germline references. Reads were filtered out if the reads had weak V/J assignments (E-value above 1e-6), no CDR3, stop codons, out-of-frame junctions, or ambiguous translated residues. A V3J clonotype was defined by an identical inferred V gene, J gene, and CDR3 amino acid sequence. Percentage overlap between repertoires was calculated by dividing the number of shared unique clonotypes by the size of the smaller repertoire. Repertoire richness was assessed with RTK rarefaction, the Chao1 estimator, and Recon v2.1 estimates of unobserved clonotypes. For all TCRbeta clonotypes obtained by the gDNA method from a handful of donors, generation probabilities were computed with OLGA. Imported from immuneACCESS, the table was reduced by TCRdb to in-frame sequences with V and J called. These copies leave out some clones; in studies compared against another copy, an unresolved V gene accounts for under half, and the cause of the remainder is not known. From that table come the V and J calls and clone size; the DNA was used to work out D and trimming. The sample includes hundreds of thousands of clones, with roughly 84% observed a single time. Clones ranked in the top ten supply roughly 17% of the sample.

Beyond this particular receptor, the publication reports: Pairwise subsampling led to the expectation that sequencing depth would affect the degree of clonotype sharing among donors. Larger estimated clonotype richness was generally found for naive subsets than for memory subsets. Roughly 5% of naive CD4, 3.5% of naive CD8, about 2.4% of memory CD4, and approximately 0.4% of memory CD8 clonotypes were shared across a few donors. The genetic and exposure-history diversity represented was limited by the small number of donors. Compared with non-shared clonotypes, clonotypes shared by all four sorted-subset donors had higher generation probabilities. Even with the large sequencing depth, rarefaction of the sorted-subset datasets indicated that sequencing was incomplete. Sampling was limited to blood, and TCR repertoires in tissue likely differ from TCR repertoires in blood.

Donors were healthy HIV-negative adults with no recently reported acute infections or vaccinations. Every donor was a Caucasian adult residing in Nashville, Tennessee, USA. CD8 memory samples combined magnetically selected CD45RO+ cells with CCR7-negative CD45RA+ effector memory (TemRA) cells. After blood collection by leukapheresis, PBMCs were isolated using Ficoll-Histopaque density gradient centrifugation and then cryopreserved in the vapor phase of liquid nitrogen. Analytical flow cytometry was used to check the purity and quantity of every magnetically sorted T cell population. Each sorted fraction had its genomic DNA isolated and then quantified by UV absorbance on a Nanodrop 2000c.

This chain joins TRBV11-2 to TRBJ2-7, with the D segment identity uncertain. This clonotype was sampled from a young man in good health. The sample consisted of memory CD8+ T cells sorted from blood. What this sample's cell subset or site label stands for: CD45RO+ cells pooled with CCR7-negative TemRA cells. The nucleotides are TGTGCCAGCAGCTTAGAAGCCCCCTACGAGCAGTACTTC. It translates as CASSLEAPYEQYF.